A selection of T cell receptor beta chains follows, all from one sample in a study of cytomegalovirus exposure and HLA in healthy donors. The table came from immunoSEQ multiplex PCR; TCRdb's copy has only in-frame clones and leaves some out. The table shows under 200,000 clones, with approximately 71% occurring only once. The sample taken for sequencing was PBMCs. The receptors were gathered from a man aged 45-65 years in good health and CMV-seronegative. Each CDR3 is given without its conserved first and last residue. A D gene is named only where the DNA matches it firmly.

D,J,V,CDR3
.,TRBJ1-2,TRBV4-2,ASSQDEQSDYGYT
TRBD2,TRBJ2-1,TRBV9,ASSVESSGGTEQF
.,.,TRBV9,ASSVEERSYEQY
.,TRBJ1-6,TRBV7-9,ASSLDGRGNSPLH
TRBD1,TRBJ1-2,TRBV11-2,ASSLDSGQVYGYT
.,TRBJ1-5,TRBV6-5,ASSSTEHNQPQH
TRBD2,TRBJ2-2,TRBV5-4,ASTGTSGGPNTGELF
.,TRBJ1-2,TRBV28,ASSFIALYYGYT
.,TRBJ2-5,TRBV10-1,ASSEPGSQETQY
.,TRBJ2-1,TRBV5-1,ASSLAGGRGPGGEQF
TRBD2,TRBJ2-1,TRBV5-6,ASSRLAGAFNEQF
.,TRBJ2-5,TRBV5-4,ASTRRGGRETQY